The sequence of this TCR beta chain was determined in a study of blood T cell repertoires in COVID-19. In the study overall: Acute and convalescent COVID-19 samples came from the United States, Italy and Spain. In each case, the material was cDNA or gDNA derived from T cells, B-cell-depleted T cells, or PBMCs.

As processed by the authors: Cell counts per sample came from amplifying reference gene primers. The repertoire was sequenced with immunoSEQ multiplex PCR; TCRdb's copy has only in-frame clones and lacks some. V and J calls plus clone size are reproduced from that table; the DNA served to infer D and trimming. The repertoire holds 150,000 to 200,000 clones, around 80% seen once, with around 8.1% in the top ten. V was clipped by 2 bases and J by 0 bases, with 9 bases between them. The CDR3 totals 14 residues. Per the germline V gene, CDR1 is SGHDT and CDR2 is YYEEEE. The TCR comes from a man in his fifties or sixties with acute or convalescent COVID-19. The source material was peripheral blood. The chain couples TRBV5-6 to TRBJ2-7, with D uncertain. CDR3: CASSFLHPSYEQYF. The CDR3 region has the DNA TGTGCCAGCAGCTTTTTACACCCCTCCTACGAGCAGTACTTC.